This TCR beta chain was retrieved from a study of blood T cells in healthy people across ages. Findings of the study overall: Estimates drawn from one million T cells were deemed to understate diversity.

The authors ran a second PCR of about 6 to 11 cycles using a sample-barcoded 5' primer and a J-beta primer mix. TCRdb processed the 5' RACE reads anew with MiXCR; each CDR3 protein has one entry. The sample lists about 640,000 distinct CDR3 sequences; around 43% were seen once. V shed 6 bases, J shed 0 bases, and the junction held 9 bases outside the gene matches. CDR1 is SEHNR, CDR2 FQNEAQ, per germline (reference sequence). The CDR3 sequence is 16 residues long. This clonotype was observed a few times. Its specificity is unknown. Sequencing was carried out using blood. This chain links TRBV7-9 with TRBJ2-3; 7 bases map to TRBD2. This receptor was taken from an elderly man in good health. This CDR3 reads CASRFRSGASTDTQYF. DNA of the CDR3: TGTGCCAGCAGATTTAGGAGCGGGGCTAGCACAGATACGCAGTATTTT.